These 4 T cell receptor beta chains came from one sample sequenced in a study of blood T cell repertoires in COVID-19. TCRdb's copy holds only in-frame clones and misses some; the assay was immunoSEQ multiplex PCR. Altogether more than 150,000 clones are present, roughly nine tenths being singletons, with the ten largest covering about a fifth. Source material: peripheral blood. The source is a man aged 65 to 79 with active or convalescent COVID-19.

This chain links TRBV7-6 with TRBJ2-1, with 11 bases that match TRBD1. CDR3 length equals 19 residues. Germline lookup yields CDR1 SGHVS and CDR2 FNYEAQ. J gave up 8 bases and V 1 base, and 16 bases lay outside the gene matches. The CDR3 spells CASSLGVIGTGQGVDEQFF. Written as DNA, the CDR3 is TGTGCCAGCAGCTTAGGCGTGATAGGGACGGGACAGGGGGTTGATGAGCAGTTCTTC.

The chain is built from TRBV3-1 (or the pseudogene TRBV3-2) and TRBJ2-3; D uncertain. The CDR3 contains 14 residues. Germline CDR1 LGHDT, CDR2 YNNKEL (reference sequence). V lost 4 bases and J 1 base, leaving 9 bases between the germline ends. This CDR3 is CASSLRVGTDTQYF. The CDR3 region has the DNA TGTGCCAGCAGCCTAAGAGTGGGCACAGATACGCAGTATTTT.

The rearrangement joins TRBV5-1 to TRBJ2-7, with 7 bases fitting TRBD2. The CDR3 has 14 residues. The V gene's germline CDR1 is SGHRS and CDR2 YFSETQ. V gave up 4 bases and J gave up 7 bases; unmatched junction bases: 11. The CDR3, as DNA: TGCGCCAGCAGCCCTGGGACTACCGCCCGGGAGCAGTACTTC. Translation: CASSPGTTAREQYF.

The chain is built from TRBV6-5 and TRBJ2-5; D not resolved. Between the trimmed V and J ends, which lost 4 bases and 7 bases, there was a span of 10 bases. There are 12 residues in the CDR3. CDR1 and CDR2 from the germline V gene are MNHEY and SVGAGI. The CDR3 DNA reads TGTGCCAGCAGTTCCCCCCCGGGGACCCAGTACTTC. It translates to CASSSPPGTQYF.